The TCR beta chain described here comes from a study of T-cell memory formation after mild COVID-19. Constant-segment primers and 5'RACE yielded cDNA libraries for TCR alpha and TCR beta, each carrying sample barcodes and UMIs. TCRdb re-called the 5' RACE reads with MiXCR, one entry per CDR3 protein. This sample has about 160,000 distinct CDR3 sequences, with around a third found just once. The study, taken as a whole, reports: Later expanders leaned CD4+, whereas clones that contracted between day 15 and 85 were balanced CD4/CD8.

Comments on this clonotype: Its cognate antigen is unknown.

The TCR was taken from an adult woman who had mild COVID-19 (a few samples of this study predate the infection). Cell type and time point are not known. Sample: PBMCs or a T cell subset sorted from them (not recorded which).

The CDR3 region is CASSPLAGDTQYF. Written as DNA, the CDR3 is TGTGCCAGCAGCCCACTAGCGGGAGATACGCAGTATTTT. This sequence joins TRBV27 and TRBJ2-3, with 9 bases identical to TRBD2. Looked up from germline, CDR1 is MNHEY and CDR2 is SMNVEV (reference sequence). The CDR3 extends over 13 amino acids. J gave up 5 bases and V 6 bases, and 3 bases lay outside the gene matches.